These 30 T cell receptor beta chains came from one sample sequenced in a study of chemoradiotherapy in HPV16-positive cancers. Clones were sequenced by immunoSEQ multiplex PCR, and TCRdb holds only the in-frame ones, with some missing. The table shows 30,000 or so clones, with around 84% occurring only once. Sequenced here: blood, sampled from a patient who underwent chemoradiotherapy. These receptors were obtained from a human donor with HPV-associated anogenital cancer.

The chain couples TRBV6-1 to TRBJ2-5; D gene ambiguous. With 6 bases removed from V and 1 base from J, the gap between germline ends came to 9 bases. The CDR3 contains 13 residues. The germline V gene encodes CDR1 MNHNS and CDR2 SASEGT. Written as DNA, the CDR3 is TGTGCCAGCAGGCATCAGAGCCAAGAGACCCAGTACTTC. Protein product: CASRHQSQETQYF.

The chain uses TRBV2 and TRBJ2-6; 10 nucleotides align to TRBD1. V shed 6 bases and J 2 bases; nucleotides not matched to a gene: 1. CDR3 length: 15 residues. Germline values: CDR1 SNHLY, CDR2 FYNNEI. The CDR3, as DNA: TGTGCCAGCAGAGGACAGGGGGCTGGGGCCAACGTCCTGACTTTC. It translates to CASRGQGAGANVLTF.

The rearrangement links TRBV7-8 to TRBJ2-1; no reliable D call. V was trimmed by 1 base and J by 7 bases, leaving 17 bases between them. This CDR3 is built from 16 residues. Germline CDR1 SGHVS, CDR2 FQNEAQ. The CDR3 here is CASSLERFSRANEQFF. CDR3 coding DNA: TGTGCCAGCAGCTTAGAGCGTTTTAGCCGAGCGAATGAGCAGTTCTTC.

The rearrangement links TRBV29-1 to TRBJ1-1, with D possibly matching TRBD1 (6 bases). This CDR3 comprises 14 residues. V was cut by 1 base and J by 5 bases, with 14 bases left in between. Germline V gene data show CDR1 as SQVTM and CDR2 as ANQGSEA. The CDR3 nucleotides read TGCAGCGTTGAAGTAGATAAAAGGGGGACTGAAGCTTTCTTT. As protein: CSVEVDKRGTEAFF.

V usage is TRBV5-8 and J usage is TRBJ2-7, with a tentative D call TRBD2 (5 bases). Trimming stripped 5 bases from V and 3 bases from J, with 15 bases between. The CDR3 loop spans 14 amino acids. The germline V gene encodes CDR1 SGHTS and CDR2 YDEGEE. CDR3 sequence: CASSRGYSNYEQYV. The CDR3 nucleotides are TGTGCCAGCAGTCGGGGATACAGCAACTACGAGCAGTACGTC.

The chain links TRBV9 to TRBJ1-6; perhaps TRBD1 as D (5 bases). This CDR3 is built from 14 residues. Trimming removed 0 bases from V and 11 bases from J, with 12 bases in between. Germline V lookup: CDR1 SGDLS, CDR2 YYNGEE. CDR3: CASSVAFGAAPLHF. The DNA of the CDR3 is TGTGCCAGCAGCGTAGCTTTTGGGGCTGCACCCCTCCACTTT. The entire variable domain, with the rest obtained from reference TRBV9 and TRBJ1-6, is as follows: DSGVTQTPKHLITATGQRVTLRCSPRSGDLSVYWYQQSLDQGLQFLIQYYNGEERAKGNILERFSAQQFPDLHSELNLSSLELGDSALYFCASSVAFGAAPLHFGNGTRLTVT.

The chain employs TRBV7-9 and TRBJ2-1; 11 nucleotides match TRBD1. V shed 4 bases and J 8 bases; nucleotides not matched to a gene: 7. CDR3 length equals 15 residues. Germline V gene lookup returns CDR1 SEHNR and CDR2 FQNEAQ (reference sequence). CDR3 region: CASSWTGGIGDEQFF. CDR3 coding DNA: TGTGCCAGCAGCTGGACAGGGGGCATAGGTGATGAGCAGTTCTTC. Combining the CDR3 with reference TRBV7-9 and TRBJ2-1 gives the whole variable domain DTGVSQNPRHKITKRGQNVTFRCDPISEHNRLYWYRQTLGQGPEFLTYFQNEAQLEKSRLLSDRFSAERPKGSFSTLEIQRTEQGDSAMYLCASSWTGGIGDEQFFGPGTRLTVL.

The CDR3 here is CASSGLGYTF. Here the CDR3 DNA reads TGTGCCAGCAGCGGACTGGGCTACACCTTC. This rearrangement joins TRBV6-4 to TRBJ1-2; D not resolved. V lost 6 bases, J lost 8 bases, and 7 bases lay in between. Germline CDR1 is MRHNA and CDR2 is SNTAGT. The length of the CDR3 is 10 residues.

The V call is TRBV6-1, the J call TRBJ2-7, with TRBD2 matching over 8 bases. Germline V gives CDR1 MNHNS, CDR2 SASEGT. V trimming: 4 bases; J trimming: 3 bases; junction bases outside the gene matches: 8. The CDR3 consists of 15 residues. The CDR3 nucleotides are TGTGCCAGCAGTGCCGTGGAGCGGGGGAGCTACGAGCAGTACGTC. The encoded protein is CASSAVERGSYEQYV.

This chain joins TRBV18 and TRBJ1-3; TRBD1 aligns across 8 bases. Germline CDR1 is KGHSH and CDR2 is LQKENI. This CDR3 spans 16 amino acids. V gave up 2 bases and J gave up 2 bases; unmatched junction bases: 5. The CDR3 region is CASSPTGTGTGNTIYF. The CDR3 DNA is TGTGCCAGCTCACCAACCGGGACAGGCACTGGAAACACCATATATTTT.

The CDR3 DNA follows: TGTGCCAGCAGCTTGGGTGCATCCCTCTACGAGCAGTACTTC. Its translation: CASSLGASLYEQYF. The chain uses TRBV5-6 and TRBJ2-7; unclear D gene. The V gene lost 0 bases and the J gene lost 3 bases, with 10 bases spanning the gap. The CDR3 length is 14 residues. Germline lookup yields CDR1 SGHDT and CDR2 YYEEEE. The variable domain in full, completed from reference TRBV5-6 and TRBJ2-7, reads DAGVTQSPTHLIKTRGQQVTLRCSPKSGHDTVSWYQQALGQGPQFIFQYYEEEERQRGNFPDRFSGHQFPNYSSELNVNALLLGDSALYLCASSLGASLYEQYFGPGTRLTVT.

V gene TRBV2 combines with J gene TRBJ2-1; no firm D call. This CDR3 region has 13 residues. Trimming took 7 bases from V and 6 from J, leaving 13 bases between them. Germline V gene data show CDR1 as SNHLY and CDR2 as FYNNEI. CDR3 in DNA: TGTGCCAGCAATTGGTTGGGGTCCAATGAGCAGTTCTTC. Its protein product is CASNWLGSNEQFF.

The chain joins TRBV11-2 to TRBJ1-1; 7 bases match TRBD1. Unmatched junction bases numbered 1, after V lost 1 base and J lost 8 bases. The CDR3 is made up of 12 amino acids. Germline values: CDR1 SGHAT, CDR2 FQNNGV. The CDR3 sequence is CASSLVTGEAFF. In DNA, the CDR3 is TGTGCCAGCAGCTTAGTGACAGGGGAAGCTTTCTTT. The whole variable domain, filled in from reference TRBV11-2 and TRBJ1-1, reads EAGVAQSPRYKIIEKRQSVAFWCNPISGHATLYWYQQILGQGPKLLIQFQNNGVVDDSQLPKDRFSAERLKGVDSTLKIQPAKLEDSAVYLCASSLVTGEAFFGQGTRLTVV.

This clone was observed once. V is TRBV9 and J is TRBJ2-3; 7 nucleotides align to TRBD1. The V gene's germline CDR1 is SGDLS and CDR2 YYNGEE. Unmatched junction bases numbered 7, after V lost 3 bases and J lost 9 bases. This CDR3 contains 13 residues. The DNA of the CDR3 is TGTGCCAGCAGCGCTCGGACAGGAATGACGCAGTATTTT. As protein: CASSARTGMTQYF. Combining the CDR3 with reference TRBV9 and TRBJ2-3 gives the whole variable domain DSGVTQTPKHLITATGQRVTLRCSPRSGDLSVYWYQQSLDQGLQFLIQYYNGEERAKGNILERFSAQQFPDLHSELNLSSLELGDSALYFCASSARTGMTQYFGPGTRLTVL.

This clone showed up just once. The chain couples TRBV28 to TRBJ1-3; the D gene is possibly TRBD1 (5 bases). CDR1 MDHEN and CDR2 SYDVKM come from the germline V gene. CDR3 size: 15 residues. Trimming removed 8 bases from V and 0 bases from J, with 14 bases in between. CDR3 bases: TGTGCCAGCTCGCTGGGGCGGCTCTCTGGAAACACCATATATTTT. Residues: CASSLGRLSGNTIYF. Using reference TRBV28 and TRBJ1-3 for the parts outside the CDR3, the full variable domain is DVKVTQSSRYLVKRTGEKVFLECVQDMDHENMFWYRQDPGLGLRLIYFSYDVKMKEKGDIPEGYSVSREKKERFSLILESASTNQTSMYLCASSLGRLSGNTIYFGEGSWLTVV.

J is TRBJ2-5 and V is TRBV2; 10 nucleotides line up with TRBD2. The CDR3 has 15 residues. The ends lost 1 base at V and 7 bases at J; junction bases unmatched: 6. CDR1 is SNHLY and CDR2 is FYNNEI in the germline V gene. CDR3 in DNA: TGTGCCAGCAGTGAAGGGACTAGCGGAGTTTCGACCCAGTACTTC. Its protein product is CASSEGTSGVSTQYF.

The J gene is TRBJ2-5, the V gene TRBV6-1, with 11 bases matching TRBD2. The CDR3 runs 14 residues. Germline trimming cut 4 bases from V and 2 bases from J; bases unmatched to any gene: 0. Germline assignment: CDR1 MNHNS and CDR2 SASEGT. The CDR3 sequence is CASSGLAGQETQYF. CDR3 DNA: TGTGCCAGCAGTGGACTAGCGGGGCAAGAGACCCAGTACTTC.

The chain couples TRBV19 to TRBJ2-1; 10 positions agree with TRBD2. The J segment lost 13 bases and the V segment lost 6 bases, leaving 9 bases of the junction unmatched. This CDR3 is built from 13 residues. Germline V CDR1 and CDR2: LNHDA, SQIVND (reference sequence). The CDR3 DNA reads TGTGCCAGTAGAGGGGGGACTAGCGATTATCAGTTCTTC. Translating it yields CASRGGTSDYQFF.

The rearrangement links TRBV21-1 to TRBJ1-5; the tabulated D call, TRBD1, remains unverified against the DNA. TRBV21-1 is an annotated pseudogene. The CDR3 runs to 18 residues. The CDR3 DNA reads TGTGCCAGCAGGCCTAGAGGAGCCGACAGGGGGCTTGATCAGCCCCAGCATTTT. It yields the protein CASRPRGADRGLDQPQHF.

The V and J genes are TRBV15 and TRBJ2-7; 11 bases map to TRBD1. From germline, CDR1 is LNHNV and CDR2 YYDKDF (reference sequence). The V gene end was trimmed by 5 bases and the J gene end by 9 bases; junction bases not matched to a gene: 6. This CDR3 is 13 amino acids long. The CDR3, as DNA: TGTGCCACCAGCTCCCGGACAGGGGGCGTGCAGTACTTC. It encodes CATSSRTGGVQYF.

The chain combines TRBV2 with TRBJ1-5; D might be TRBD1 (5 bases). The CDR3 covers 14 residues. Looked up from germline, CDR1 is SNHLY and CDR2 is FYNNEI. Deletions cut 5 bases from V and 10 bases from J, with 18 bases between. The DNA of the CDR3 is TGTGCCAGCAGTAATACAGGAAGTGTTATTCCCCAGCATTTT. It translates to CASSNTGSVIPQHF.

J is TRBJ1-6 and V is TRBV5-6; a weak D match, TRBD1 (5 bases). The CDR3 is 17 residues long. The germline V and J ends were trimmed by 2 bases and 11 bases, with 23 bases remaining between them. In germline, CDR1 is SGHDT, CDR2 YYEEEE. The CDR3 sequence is CASSFQQEVDSTTPLHF. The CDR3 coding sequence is TGTGCCAGCAGCTTCCAGCAAGAAGTCGACAGCACAACACCCCTCCACTTT.

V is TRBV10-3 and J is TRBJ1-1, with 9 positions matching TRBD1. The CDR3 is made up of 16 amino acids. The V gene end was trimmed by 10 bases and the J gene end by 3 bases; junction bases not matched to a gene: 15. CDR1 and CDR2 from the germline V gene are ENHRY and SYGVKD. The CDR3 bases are TGTGCCACCCGAAACCAAACAGGGGGCGCGGACACTGAAGCTTTCTTT. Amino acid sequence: CATRNQTGGADTEAFF.

CDR3 DNA sequence: TGTGCCAGCAGCGCTTCTAGGGCGGGGAGTGCGAATGAGCAGTTCTTC. This codes for CASSASRAGSANEQFF. V is TRBV9 and J is TRBJ2-1, with TRBD2 as a possible D gene (6 bases). The germline CDR1 and CDR2 sequences are SGDLS and YYNGEE. This CDR3 contains 16 residues. The ends were cut back, 3 bases at V and 7 bases at J, with 20 bases in the middle.

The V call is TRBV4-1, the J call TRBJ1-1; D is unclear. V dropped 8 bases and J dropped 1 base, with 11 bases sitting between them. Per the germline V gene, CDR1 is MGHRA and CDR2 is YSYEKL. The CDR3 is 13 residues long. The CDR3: CASSRSPNTEAFF. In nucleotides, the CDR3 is TGCGCCAGCTCCCGCTCTCCGAACACTGAAGCTTTCTTT.

The CDR3 is CASSLDLNEKLFF. In DNA, the CDR3 is TGTGCCAGCAGTTTAGACCTCAATGAAAAACTGTTTTTT. This chain connects TRBV6-5 to TRBJ1-4, with D hard to call. CDR3 length equals 13 residues. The germline CDR1 and CDR2 sequences are MNHEY and SVGAGI. V lost 4 bases, J lost 5 bases, and 8 bases lay in between.

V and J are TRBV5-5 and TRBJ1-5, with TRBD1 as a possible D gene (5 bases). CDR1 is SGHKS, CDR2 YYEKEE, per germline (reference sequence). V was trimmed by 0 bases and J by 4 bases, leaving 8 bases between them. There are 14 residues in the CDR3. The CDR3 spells CASSLDTGNQPQHF. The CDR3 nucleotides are TGTGCCAGCAGCTTGGATACAGGTAATCAGCCCCAGCATTTT.

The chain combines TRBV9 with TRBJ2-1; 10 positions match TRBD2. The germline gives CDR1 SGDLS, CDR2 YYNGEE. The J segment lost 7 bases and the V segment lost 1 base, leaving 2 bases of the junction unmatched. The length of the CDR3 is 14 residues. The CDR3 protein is CASSVTSGVNEQFF. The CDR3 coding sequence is TGTGCCAGCAGCGTAACTAGCGGGGTTAATGAGCAGTTCTTC.

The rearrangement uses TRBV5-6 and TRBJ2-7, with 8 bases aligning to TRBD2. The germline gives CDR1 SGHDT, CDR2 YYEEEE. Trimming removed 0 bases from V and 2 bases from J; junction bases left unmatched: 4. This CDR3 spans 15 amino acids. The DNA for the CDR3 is TGTGCCAGCAGCTTGGATACTAGCGGCCCCTACGAGCAGTACTTC. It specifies CASSLDTSGPYEQYF.

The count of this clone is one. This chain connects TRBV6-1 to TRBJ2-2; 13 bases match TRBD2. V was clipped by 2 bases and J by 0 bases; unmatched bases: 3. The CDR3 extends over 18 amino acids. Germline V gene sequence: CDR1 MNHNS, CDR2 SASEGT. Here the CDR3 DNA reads TGTGCCAGCAGTGAACGGACTAGCGGGGGTTCGAACACCGGGGAGCTGTTTTTT. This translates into CASSERTSGGSNTGELFF.